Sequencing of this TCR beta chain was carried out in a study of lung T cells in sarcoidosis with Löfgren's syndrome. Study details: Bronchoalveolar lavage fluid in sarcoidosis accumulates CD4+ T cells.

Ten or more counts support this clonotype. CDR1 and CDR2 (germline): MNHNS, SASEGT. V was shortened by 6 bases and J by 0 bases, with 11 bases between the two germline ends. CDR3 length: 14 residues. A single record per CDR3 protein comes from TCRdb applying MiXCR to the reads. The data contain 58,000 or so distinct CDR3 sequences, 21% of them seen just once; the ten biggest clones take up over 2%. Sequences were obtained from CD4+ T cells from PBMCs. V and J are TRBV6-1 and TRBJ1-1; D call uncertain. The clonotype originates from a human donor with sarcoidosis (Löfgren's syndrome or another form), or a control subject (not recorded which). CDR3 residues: CASRRDGLNTEAFF. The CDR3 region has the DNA TGTGCCAGCAGACGTGACGGTCTGAACACTGAAGCTTTCTTT.